The clone carrying this T cell receptor beta chain has at least ten counts. The antigen remains undetermined. The data are from a study of T cells in Graves' hyperthyroidism and ophthalmopathy. Findings of the study overall: Classification by a 13 V-J model distinguished ophthalmopathy from stable hyperthyroidism. Peripheral blood also featured most of the thyroid clonotypes expanded above 0.001.

From RNA transcripts, TCR beta CDR3 regions were amplified. HTBI primers were used for first-round RT-PCR of the TCR CDR3. TCRdb re-called the multiplex PCR reads through MiXCR, storing one row per CDR3 protein. The sample shows under 650,000 distinct CDR3 sequences, roughly 17% of them seen only once. The CDR3 spans 17 residues. V shed 2 bases, J shed 0 bases, and the junction held 6 bases outside the gene matches. Germline V lookup: CDR1 SGHTA, CDR2 FQGNSA. Patients aged 18 to 65 had newly diagnosed hyperthyroidism that had lasted under 2 months. This clonotype was sampled from a woman in her 30s with Graves' hyperthyroidism. V usage is TRBV7-2 and J usage is TRBJ2-2; 7 positions match TRBD2. Sequencing input: blood. CDR3: CASSLTASGTNTGELFF. The DNA of the CDR3 is TGTGCCAGCAGCTTAACAGCTAGCGGAACGAACACCGGGGAGCTGTTTTTT.